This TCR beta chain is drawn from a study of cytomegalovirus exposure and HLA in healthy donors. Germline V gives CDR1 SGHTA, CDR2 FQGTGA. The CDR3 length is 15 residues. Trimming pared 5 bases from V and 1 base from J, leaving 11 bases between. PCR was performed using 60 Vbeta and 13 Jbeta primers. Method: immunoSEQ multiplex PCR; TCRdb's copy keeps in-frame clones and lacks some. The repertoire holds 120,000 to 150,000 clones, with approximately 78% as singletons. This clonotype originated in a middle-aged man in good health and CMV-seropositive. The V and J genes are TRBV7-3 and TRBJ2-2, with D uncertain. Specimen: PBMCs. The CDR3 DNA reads TGTGCCAGCAGCCAGACTCTACTGAACACCGGGGAGCTGTTTTTT. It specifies CASSQTLLNTGELFF.